The rows below give T cell receptor beta chains drawn from one sample of a study of blood T cell repertoires in COVID-19. Using immunoSEQ multiplex PCR, the repertoire was profiled, and TCRdb retains in-frame clones only, with some absent. Here the sample spans roughly 89,000 clones, 80% being singletons. Sequenced sample: peripheral blood. The receptors were sampled from a woman in her seventies with acute or convalescent COVID-19. CDR3s include the opening cysteine and the closing phenylalanine or tryptophan. Fields, in order: V gene, D gene, clone size, J gene, CDR3 protein, CDR3 DNA. A D gene is named only where the DNA matches it firmly. Some rows have no size entry. The others give once, few or many, or a class for an expanded clone.

TRBV14	TRBD2	.	TRBJ2-7	CASSQDQGLAGAFYEQYF	TGTGCCAGCAGCCAAGATCAAGGACTAGCGGGAGCTTTCTACGAGCAGTACTTC
TRBV28	TRBD1	.	TRBJ1-6	CASSEGTGRNSPLHF	TGTGCCAGCAGTGAGGGGACAGGGAGGAATTCACCCCTCCACTTT
TRBV14	.	.	TRBJ1-1	CASSQRTEGTEAFF	TGTGCCAGCAGCCAAAGGACCGAGGGAACTGAAGCTTTCTTT
TRBV3-1/TRBV3-2	.	.	TRBJ1-4	CASSSRGGNEKLFF	TGTGCCAGCAGCTCCCGAGGGGGTAATGAAAAACTGTTTTTT
TRBV19	TRBD1	.	TRBJ1-4	CASSIRQGAEKLFF	TGTGCCAGTAGTATTCGACAGGGGGCGGAAAAACTGTTTTTT
TRBV19	.	.	TRBJ2-7	CASSPRDSTPYEQYF	TGTGCCAGTAGTCCCCGGGACTCGACACCCTACGAGCAGTACTTC
TRBV7-9	.	.	TRBJ2-1	CASSLAGLASSYNEQFF	TGTGCCAGCAGCTTAGCGGGCCTAGCCAGCTCCTACAATGAGCAGTTCTTC
TRBV6-5	.	few	TRBJ1-1	CASSTTGIVAFF	TGTGCCAGCAGCACGACAGGTATCGTTGCTTTCTTT
TRBV5-1	TRBD1	.	TRBJ1-2	CASSSGTGVYGYTF	TGCGCCAGCAGCTCCGGGACAGGAGTTTATGGCTACACCTTC
TRBV28	.	.	TRBJ1-2	CASSFSRGNGYTF	TGTGCCAGCAGTTTCTCTCGAGGGAATGGCTACACCTTC
TRBV9	.	.	TRBJ2-1	CASSVVVGTSGEQFF	TGTGCCAGCAGCGTAGTGGTGGGAACAAGCGGTGAGCAGTTCTTC
TRBV5-1	.	once	TRBJ2-5	CASSLGRGQETQYF	TGCGCCAGCAGCTTGGGAAGGGGGCAAGAGACCCAGTACTTC
TRBV20-1	TRBD2	few	TRBJ2-3	CSASSSGGADTQYF	TGCAGTGCTAGTTCTAGCGGGGGTGCAGATACGCAGTATTTT
TRBV18	TRBD1	.	TRBJ2-1	CASSPRDRVYNEQFF	TGTGCCAGCTCACCCCGGGACAGGGTATACAATGAGCAGTTCTTC
TRBV27	.	.	TRBJ1-3	CASRARGPGNTIYF	TGTGCCAGCAGGGCTCGAGGGCCTGGAAACACCATATATTTT
TRBV4-2	TRBD1	.	TRBJ2-7	CASTDPRQGSYEQYF	TGTGCCAGCACCGACCCAAGACAGGGGAGCTACGAGCAGTACTTC
TRBV11-2	.	.	TRBJ1-5	CASSLDLYSNQPQHF	TGTGCCAGCAGCTTAGACCTTTATAGCAATCAGCCCCAGCATTTT
TRBV5-1	.	.	TRBJ2-1	CASSFNHPGNEQFF	TGCGCCAGCAGCTTTAACCATCCGGGCAATGAGCAGTTCTTC
TRBV2	TRBD2	few	TRBJ2-1	CASRVRLAGNNEQFF	TGTGCCAGCAGGGTCCGACTAGCGGGCAACAATGAGCAGTTCTTC
TRBV2	.	.	TRBJ2-5	CASSTIRVETQYF	TGTGCCAGCAGTACCATCAGGGTAGAGACCCAGTACTTC
TRBV28	.	.	TRBJ1-3	CASSLFGSVTGNTIYF	TGTGCCAGCAGTTTATTTGGGAGCGTAACTGGAAACACCATATATTTT
TRBV6-1	.	.	TRBJ1-5	CASSEVVWGGSQPQHF	TGTGCCAGCAGTGAAGTAGTGTGGGGGGGGTCTCAGCCCCAGCATTTT
TRBV5-5	.	.	TRBJ1-5	CASTPAGDHQPQHF	TGTGCCAGCACCCCCGCCGGAGACCATCAGCCCCAGCATTTT
TRBV30	TRBD1	.	TRBJ2-7	CAWSGQASYEQYF	TGTGCCTGGAGCGGACAGGCGTCCTACGAGCAGTACTTC
TRBV24-1	.	.	TRBJ1-2	CATSETGRGHGYTF	TGTGCCACCAGTGAGACAGGACGGGGACATGGCTACACCTTC
TRBV5-1	TRBD1	once	TRBJ1-1	CASSLFGTGVGGTEAFF	TGCGCCAGCAGCTTGTTCGGGACAGGCGTCGGTGGCACTGAAGCTTTCTTT
TRBV5-4	.	.	TRBJ1-2	CASSLGRGGRVKGYTF	TGTGCCAGCAGCTTGGGTCGCGGGGGGCGGGTGAAGGGCTACACCTTC
TRBV4-3	TRBD2	.	TRBJ2-1	CASSHQLAGAHNEQFF	TGCGCCAGCAGCCACCAACTAGCGGGTGCGCACAATGAGCAGTTCTTC
TRBV9	TRBD1	.	TRBJ1-2	CASSARDRNYGYTF	TGTGCCAGCAGCGCCCGGGACAGGAACTATGGCTACACCTTC
TRBV2	TRBD2	.	TRBJ2-7	CASSGLLAGASF	TGTGCCAGCAGTGGGTTACTAGCGGGAGCTTCGTTC
TRBV30	.	.	TRBJ1-5	CAWSGGTSNQPQHF	TGTGCCTGGAGCGGGGGAACTAGCAATCAGCCCCAGCATTTT
TRBV7-2	.	few	TRBJ1-5	CASSLSGASNQPQHF	TGTGCCAGCAGCTTATCAGGGGCGAGCAATCAGCCCCAGCATTTT
TRBV6-5	TRBD2	many	TRBJ2-7	CATVLAGVGYEQYF	TGTGCCACAGTACTAGCGGGAGTGGGCTACGAGCAGTACTTC
TRBV5-8	TRBD2	.	TRBJ2-7	CASRTSGSYEQYF	TGTGCCAGCCGGACTAGCGGCTCCTACGAGCAGTACTTC
TRBV4-2	.	once	TRBJ1-2	CASSQDQGWDGYTF	TGTGCCAGCAGCCAGGATCAGGGGTGGGATGGCTACACCTTC
TRBV27	TRBD1	.	TRBJ1-1	CASRKGQGGNTEAFF	TGTGCCAGCAGAAAGGGACAGGGTGGGAACACTGAAGCTTTCTTT
TRBV20-1	TRBD2	once	TRBJ2-5	CSASIAGGLETQYF	TGCAGTGCTAGTATTGCGGGAGGCCTAGAGACCCAGTACTTC